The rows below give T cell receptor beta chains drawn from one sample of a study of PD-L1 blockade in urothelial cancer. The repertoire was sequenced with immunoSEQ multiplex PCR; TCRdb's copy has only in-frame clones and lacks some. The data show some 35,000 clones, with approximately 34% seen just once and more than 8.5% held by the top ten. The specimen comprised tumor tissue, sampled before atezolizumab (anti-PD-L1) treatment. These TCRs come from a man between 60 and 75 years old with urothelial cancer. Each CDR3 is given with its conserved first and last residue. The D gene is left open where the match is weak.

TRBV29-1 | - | CSVEGGPRQGEQFF
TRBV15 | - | CATSRDFQTYEQYF
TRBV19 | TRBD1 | CASSPVDRGLDTF
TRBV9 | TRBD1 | CASSVDRGPNIQYF
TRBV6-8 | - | CASTGYSNQPQHF
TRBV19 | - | CASSIFGDYGYTF
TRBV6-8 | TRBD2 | CASSLTSGRHEQYF
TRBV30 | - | CAWSTMRRGSAEAFF
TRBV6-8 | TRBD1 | CASSAPGQTNYEQYF
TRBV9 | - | CASSVGPGTTEAFF
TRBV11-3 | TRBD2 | CASSLGSSGRGETQYF
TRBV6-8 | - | CASSWGENTEAFF
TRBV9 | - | CASSDSGLRLNTGELFF
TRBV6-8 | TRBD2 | CASKPDGLVLREQYF
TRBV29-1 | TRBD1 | CSVSSGQGVTEAFF
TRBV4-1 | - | CASSRQAMDGYTF
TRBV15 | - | CATSGQPGAYEQYF
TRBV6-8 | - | CASSPGISGNTIYF
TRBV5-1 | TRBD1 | CASSAEQGAGETQYF
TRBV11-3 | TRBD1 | CASSLGQGMNTEAFF
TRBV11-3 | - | CASSLSGSSYEQYF
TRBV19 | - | CASSPRTLGNQPQHF
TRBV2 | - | CASRKRAETDTQYF
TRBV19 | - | CASFRMGGNTEAFF
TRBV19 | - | CASSILSRRANTGELFF
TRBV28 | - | CASRSVMNTEAFF
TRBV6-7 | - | CASKGGFQPQHF